The T cell receptor beta chain described here comes from a study of patients and donors after allogeneic stem cell transplantation. TCRdb reprocessed the RT-PCR reads via MiXCR and lists one record per CDR3 protein. Among a few hundred thousand distinct CDR3 sequences listed, roughly 38% were seen once. Sequences were obtained from blood, either unsorted or a sorted T cell fraction (not recorded which). The TCR sequence derives from a human donor who was either an allogeneic HSCT recipient or a stem cell or donor lymphocyte infusion donor (not recorded which). It is not recorded whose cells these are; they may come from a transplant donor.

Written as DNA, the CDR3 is TGTGCCAGCAGTTTGGCAGGGGACTACAATCAGCCCCAGCATTTT. It yields the protein CASSLAGDYNQPQHF. V usage is TRBV12-3 or TRBV12-4 and J usage is TRBJ1-5; maybe TRBD1 (6 bases). V gave up 3 bases and J gave up 3 bases, with 12 bases separating them. CDR3 length equals 15 residues.